These T cell receptor beta chains were read from a single sample in a study of CD8 T cells in ankylosing spondylitis. TCRdb fed the 5' RACE reads into MiXCR, producing one record per CDR3 protein. This sample has about 510,000 distinct CDR3 sequences, with roughly 5.2% found just once. Sequenced input: blood, either unsorted or a sorted T cell fraction (not recorded which). All receptors derive from a male donor with ankylosing spondylitis. Both conserved end residues are part of each CDR3. The D gene is left open where the match is weak. Clone size is given for some rows only: seen once, a few or many times, or a class if the clone is expanded.

CASSTSKGAAGELFF	TGTGCCAGCAGCACCTCTAAGGGGGCTGCCGGGGAGCTGTTTTTT	TRBD1	TRBV6-1	TRBJ2-2	.
CASSQARTTQAFF	TGTGCCAGCAGCCAAGCTCGGACAACTCAAGCTTTCTTT	.	TRBV14	TRBJ1-1	.
CATSDFQIGTGRNGYTF	TGTGCCACCAGTGATTTTCAAATCGGGACAGGGCGGAATGGCTACACCTTC	TRBD1	TRBV24-1	TRBJ1-2	many
CSAMGPSNQPQHF	TGCAGTGCTATGGGCCCAAGCAATCAGCCCCAGCATTTT	.	TRBV20-1	TRBJ1-5	many
CASSYRGQRYQPQHF	TGTGCCAGCAGTTACAGGGGACAGCGTTATCAGCCCCAGCATTTT	TRBD1	TRBV6-2/TRBV6-3	TRBJ1-5	many
CASSQRTKQETQYF	TGCGCCAGCAGCCAACGGACTAAACAAGAGACCCAGTACTTC	.	TRBV5-1	TRBJ2-5	.
CASSLYGQEGAYEQYF	TGTGCCAGCAGTTTATATGGACAGGAAGGGGCCTACGAGCAGTACTTC	TRBD1	TRBV28	TRBJ2-7	many
CASSASMDTQYF	TGTGCCAGCAGCGCCTCGATGGATACGCAGTATTTT	.	TRBV7-2	TRBJ2-3	many
CASSPRTSGGAYNEQFF	TGCGCCAGCAGCCCCCGGACTAGCGGGGGGGCCTACAATGAGCAGTTCTTC	TRBD2	TRBV5-1	TRBJ2-1	.
CASSFLDANQPQHF	TGTGCCAGCAGCTTCTTGGACGCCAATCAGCCCCAGCATTTT	.	TRBV7-2	TRBJ1-5	many
CASSLPPGMNTEAFF	TGTGCCAGCAGCTTGCCTCCCGGGATGAACACTGAAGCTTTCTTT	.	TRBV5-6	TRBJ1-1	many
CAISVQGFDYGYTF	TGTGCCATCAGTGTACAGGGCTTCGACTATGGCTACACCTTC	.	TRBV10-3	TRBJ1-2	many
CSVGGTAKVREAFF	TGCAGCGTCGGCGGGACAGCTAAGGTCCGTGAAGCTTTCTTT	TRBD1	TRBV29-1	TRBJ1-1	many
CSATGLELLYEQYF	TGCAGTGCCACGGGACTGGAACTTCTCTACGAGCAGTACTTC	.	TRBV20-1	TRBJ2-7	many
CASSPQRQGELFF	TGTGCCAGCAGTCCGCAAAGACAGGGGGAGCTGTTTTTT	.	TRBV12-3/TRBV12-4	TRBJ2-2	many
CASSFFGLVSTDTQYF	TGCGCCAGCAGCTTTTTCGGACTTGTGTCAACAGATACGCAGTATTTT	.	TRBV5-1	TRBJ2-3	many
CASSVRQGETQYF	TGTGCCAGCAGCGTCAGACAGGGAGAGACCCAGTACTTC	TRBD1	TRBV9	TRBJ2-5	many
CASSLVAAETQYF	TGTGCCAGCAGCTTAGTAGCGGCGGAGACCCAGTACTTC	.	TRBV7-9	TRBJ2-5	.
CASSLRESWGDGPYEQYF	TGTGCCAGCAGCTTAAGGGAGTCGTGGGGGGACGGTCCCTACGAGCAGTACTTC	.	TRBV11-1	TRBJ2-7	many
CASSYAIGTGGDQPQHF	TGTGCCAGCAGTTACGCTATAGGGACAGGGGGAGATCAGCCCCAGCATTTT	TRBD1	TRBV6-5	TRBJ1-5	many
CASSSLAGGPSEQYF	TGTGCCAGCAGCTCTCTAGCGGGAGGGCCTTCCGAGCAGTACTTC	TRBD2	TRBV7-2	TRBJ2-7	.
CASSFLVGTGELFF	TGTGCCAGCAGCTTTCTTGTGGGAACCGGGGAGCTGTTTTTT	.	TRBV7-3	TRBJ2-2	many
CATSSGYEQYF	TGTGCCACCAGCAGCGGATACGAGCAGTACTTC	.	TRBV15	TRBJ2-7	many